This TCR beta chain was identified in a study of a mutant IDH1 vaccine in newly diagnosed glioma. Study-wide results and caveats: Detectable vaccine-induced immune responses arose in 93.3% of patients.

Concerning this clone itself: The target antigen is unknown.

The trim removed 0 bases at V and 9 bases at J, leaving 15 bases unmatched. Germline CDR1 SGDLS, CDR2 YYNGEE. The CDR3 has 17 residues. The time point here: week 5, during vaccination. Vaccine doses each comprised 300 ug of mutant IDH1 20-mer peptide, with topical imiquimod. This table comes from immunoSEQ multiplex PCR, and its TCRdb copy is limited to in-frame clones, with some not included. The table has about 75,000 clones, about 91% seen once; the top ten hold 0.56%. This sequence joins TRBV9 and TRBJ2-1, with 7 bases aligning to TRBD2. The sequence was obtained from a woman between 50 and 59 years old with glioma. The material sequenced was PBMCs, taken from a glioma patient whose treatment included an IDH1 peptide vaccine. CDR3 amino acids: CASSVGSSGIFGGEQFF. For the CDR3, the DNA is TGTGCCAGCAGCGTAGGATCCAGCGGGATATTTGGGGGTGAGCAGTTCTTC.